This T cell receptor (beta chain) was identified during a study of blood T cell repertoires in COVID-19. Using immunoSEQ multiplex PCR, the repertoire was profiled, and TCRdb retains in-frame clones only, with some absent. The sample has roughly 300,000 clones, around 87% seen once. CDR1 is SGHNT and CDR2 is YYREEE in the germline V gene (reference sequence). V lost 0 bases to trimming and J lost 3 bases, with 16 bases between them. This CDR3 has 16 residues. Sequenced material: peripheral blood. V and J are TRBV5-4 and TRBJ2-7; a weak D match, TRBD2 (6 bases). The TCR sequence derives from a woman in her forties or fifties who had recovered from COVID-19. DNA for the CDR3: TGTGCCAGCAGCTTGGCGGCGAGGAGTAGCGGCTACGAGCAGTACTTC. This codes for CASSLAARSSGYEQYF.